These 20 T cell receptor beta chains were sequenced from one sample in a study of cytomegalovirus exposure and HLA in healthy donors (dated by TCRdb to about 2017). The library was made by the immunoSEQ multiplex PCR assay. For the multiplex PCR, a mixture combining 60 forward primers for TCR Vbeta segments and 13 reverse primers for TCR Jbeta segments was used. In its TCRdb copy, this immuneACCESS table keeps in-frame sequences only and misses some clones. Where compared with another copy, unresolved V genes explain less than half of these, and the others have no known cause. The sample yields about 160,000 clones; roughly 72% were counted once. Roughly 7.1% of the sample lies in the top ten. The sample was PBMCs. These receptor sequences come from a man in his forties or fifties in good health and CMV-seropositive.

The chain is built from TRBV5-1 and TRBJ1-4; perhaps TRBD1 as D (6 bases). The ends were cut back, 0 bases at V and 0 bases at J, with 18 bases in the middle. The CDR3 consists of 19 residues. The germline V gene has CDR1 SGHRS and CDR2 YFSETQ. CDR3 bases: TGCGCCAGCAGCTTGGAACCCACAGGGTCAGGAACAACTAATGAAAAACTGTTTTTT. Translated, it gives CASSLEPTGSGTTNEKLFF.

For this clone: Other nucleotide sequences from this sample produce the same CDR3. The chain uses TRBV5-4 and TRBJ1-5, with 8 positions matching TRBD1. Germline loops: CDR1 SGHNT, CDR2 YYREEE (reference sequence). V shed 1 base, J shed 7 bases, and the junction held 4 bases outside the gene matches. This CDR3 has 14 residues. The CDR3: CASSLQGAGQPQHF. CDR3 nucleotides: TGTGCCAGCAGCTTGCAGGGGGCGGGACAGCCCCAGCATTTT.

The chain is built from TRBV4-3 and TRBJ1-2; 8 bases agree with TRBD1. This CDR3 contains 14 residues. V shed 2 bases and J 9 bases; nucleotides not matched to a gene: 8. Germline CDR1 is LGHNA and CDR2 is YSLEER. The CDR3 protein is CASSQLQGTGSYTF. Written as DNA, the CDR3 is TGCGCCAGCAGCCAACTACAGGGGACAGGCAGCTACACCTTC.

This clone has just a few counts. Compared with germline, one end of the junction differs, possibly owing to a read error. The V gene is TRBV7-9, the J gene TRBJ1-4; possible D gene TRBD1, 6 bases. The CDR3 sequence is 13 residues long. The germline CDR1 and CDR2 sequences are SEHNR and FQNEAQ (reference sequence). CDR3 coding DNA: TGTTCCAGCAGCCCCAGGGGCCGGGAAAAACTGTTTTTT. Protein product: CSSSPRGREKLFF.

The CDR3 sequence: CASSWGGRGQPQHF. The CDR3 DNA is TGTGCCAGCAGTTGGGGGGGGCGAGGGCAGCCCCAGCATTTT. The chain recombines TRBV6-5 with TRBJ1-5; D may be TRBD1 (6 bases). Trimming stripped 4 bases from V and 7 bases from J, with 14 bases between. CDR3 size: 14 residues. Germline V gene data show CDR1 as MNHEY and CDR2 as SVGAGI.

The chain is built from TRBV9 and TRBJ1-2; the D gene is possibly TRBD1 (6 bases). Trimming left V 6 bases short and J 2 bases short, with 17 bases between. The germline V gene encodes CDR1 SGDLS and CDR2 YYNGEE. The CDR3 is made up of 15 amino acids. CDR3 DNA: TGTGCCAGCACCCGCCAGGGGTCACAGAACTATGGCTACACCTTC. It is translated as CASTRQGSQNYGYTF.

There are a few counts of this clone. The rearrangement links TRBV19 to TRBJ2-2; 11 bases are a match to TRBD2. Germline V CDR1 and CDR2: LNHDA, SQIVND (reference sequence). The trim removed 7 bases at V and 3 bases at J, leaving 4 bases unmatched. The CDR3 loop spans 15 amino acids. The CDR3 sequence: CASIGTSGDTGELFF. The CDR3, as DNA: TGTGCCAGTATCGGGACTAGCGGCGACACCGGGGAGCTGTTTTTT. The complete variable domain, with remaining parts taken from reference TRBV19 and TRBJ2-2, reads DGGITQSPKYLFRKEGQNVTLSCEQNLNHDAMYWYRQDPGQGLRLIYYSQIVNDFQKGDIAEGYSVSREKKESFPLTVTSAQKNPTAFYLCASIGTSGDTGELFFGEGSRLTVL.

This clone was observed a few times. The rearrangement uses TRBV2 and TRBJ1-4; D uncertain. The germline V gene encodes CDR1 SNHLY and CDR2 FYNNEI. The CDR3 extends over 18 amino acids. Trimming removed 4 bases from V and 1 base from J, with 19 bases in between. This chain's CDR3 is CASSVRLGQFKTNEKLFF. The CDR3 bases are TGTGCCAGCAGTGTAAGGTTGGGCCAGTTTAAAACTAATGAAAAACTGTTTTTT.

The gene calls are TRBV10-3 and TRBJ2-2; 9 bases align to TRBD2. CDR1 is ENHRY, CDR2 SYGVKD, per germline. V was pared by 8 bases and J by 2 bases, with 18 bases of the junction left unmatched. CDR3 size: 19 residues. The CDR3 nucleotides read TGTGCCATCTTTCGATCCGGGACTAGCCCTGTAGTTAACACCGGGGAGCTGTTTTTT. It is translated as CAIFRSGTSPVVNTGELFF.

This clone occurred a few times. The chain employs TRBV2 and TRBJ2-5, with TRBD1 matching 9 bases. The CDR3 loop spans 13 amino acids. Per germline, CDR1 SNHLY and CDR2 FYNNEI. V trimming: 8 bases; J trimming: 5 bases; junction bases outside the gene matches: 6. CDR3 sequence reads: CASRRDRVETQYF. The CDR3 DNA sequence: TGTGCCAGCCGCCGGGACAGGGTGGAGACCCAGTACTTC. The variable domain in full, completed from reference TRBV2 and TRBJ2-5, reads EPEVTQTPSHQVTQMGQEVILRCVPISNHLYFYWYRQILGQKVEFLVSFYNNEISEKSEIFDDQFSVERPDGSNFTLKIRSTKLEDSAMYFCASRRDRVETQYFGPGTRLLVL.

V usage is TRBV5-8 and J usage is TRBJ2-7; D is possibly TRBD2 (6 bases). Germline CDR1 SGHTS, CDR2 YDEGEE. Trimming cost V 1 base and J 7 bases, with 9 bases left between them. This CDR3 has 12 amino acids. The CDR3: CASSLPGGEQYF. DNA of the CDR3: TGTGCCAGCAGCTTGCCCGGAGGGGAGCAGTACTTC.

The chain employs TRBV11-2 and TRBJ1-2; D not certain. Trimming took 6 bases from V and 2 from J, leaving 10 bases between them. This CDR3 comprises 13 residues. Germline V gene data show CDR1 as SGHAT and CDR2 as FQNNGV. The CDR3, as DNA: TGTGCCAGCAGGCTCCCGGGGAACTATGGCTACACCTTC. Translated, it gives CASRLPGNYGYTF.

This sequence joins TRBV6-1 and TRBJ1-2; D is unclear. CDR3 length: 13 residues. From germline, CDR1 is MNHNS and CDR2 SASEGT. Trimming shortened V by 5 bases and J by 2 bases, and 9 bases separated the two germline ends. The CDR3 loop is CASSSDKNYGYTF. The CDR3, as DNA: TGTGCCAGCAGTTCCGACAAGAACTATGGCTACACCTTC.

In this sample, this clone turned up a few times. The chain combines TRBV9 with TRBJ1-4; perhaps TRBD1 as D (5 bases). The CDR3 is 15 amino acids. V was shortened by 4 bases and J by 2 bases, with 12 bases between the two germline ends. CDR1 SGDLS and CDR2 YYNGEE come from the germline V gene. The CDR3 sequence: CASSPRGRTNEKLFF. The CDR3 coding sequence is TGTGCCAGCAGCCCTAGGGGCAGGACTAATGAAAAACTGTTTTTT.

This chain connects TRBV9 to TRBJ2-3; 9 positions match TRBD2. V shed 3 bases, J shed 4 bases, and the junction held 9 bases outside the gene matches. CDR3 length: 16 residues. Germline CDR1 is SGDLS and CDR2 is YYNGEE. The CDR3 bases are TGTGCCAGCAGCGACCCTGGGGCGGGGGGGCCAGATACGCAGTATTTT. Protein product: CASSDPGAGGPDTQYF.

The table lists this clone with a few counts. V is TRBV5-1 and J is TRBJ2-7, with 7 positions matching TRBD1. This CDR3 contains 18 residues. The germline gives CDR1 SGHRS, CDR2 YFSETQ. With V trimmed by 3 bases and J by 3 bases, 18 bases remained unmatched. In DNA, the CDR3 is TGCGCCAGCAGCTCCCACCGACAGGGCCCGGGACACTACTACGAGCAGTACTTC. As protein: CASSSHRQGPGHYYEQYF.

The chain employs TRBV7-3 and TRBJ1-1; the match to TRBD1 covers 9 bases. Germline V gene sequence: CDR1 SGHTA, CDR2 FQGTGA. The CDR3 runs 14 residues. V trimming: 9 bases; J trimming: 1 base; junction bases outside the gene matches: 6. The CDR3 nucleotides are TGTGCCAGAAAGGGGGGACAGGGGAACACTGAAGCTTTCTTT. Translated: CARKGGQGNTEAFF.

V and J are TRBV28 and TRBJ1-4, with no clear D. In germline, CDR1 is MDHEN, CDR2 SYDVKM. V dropped 4 bases and J dropped 8 bases, with 8 bases sitting between them. This CDR3 region has 12 residues. The CDR3 spells CASSSAVEKLFF. CDR3 DNA: TGTGCCAGCAGTTCAGCGGTCGAAAAACTGTTTTTT.

This clone was seen a few times. The gene calls are TRBV5-1 and TRBJ1-1; weak D call: TRBD1 (5 bases). From germline, CDR1 is SGHRS and CDR2 YFSETQ. The V and J ends lost 2 bases and 0 bases respectively, with 11 bases between them. CDR3 length: 15 amino acids. CDR3 bases: TGCGCCAGCAGCTTTTTAGGGGCGATGAACACTGAAGCTTTCTTT. Translating it yields CASSFLGAMNTEAFF. Supplemented by reference TRBV5-1 and TRBJ1-1, the full variable domain reads KAGVTQTPRYLIKTRGQQVTLSCSPISGHRSVSWYQQTPGQGLQFLFEYFSETQRNKGNFPGRFSGRQFSNSRSEMNVSTLELGDSALYLCASSFLGAMNTEAFFGQGTRLTVV.

The chain is built from TRBV10-3 and TRBJ1-2; D unresolved. The CDR3 runs 14 residues. The germline V and J ends were trimmed by 3 bases and 0 bases, with 8 bases remaining between them. Germline V gives CDR1 ENHRY, CDR2 SYGVKD. The DNA of the CDR3 is TGTGCCATCAGTGACGGGATAGCTAACTATGGCTACACCTTC. As protein: CAISDGIANYGYTF.